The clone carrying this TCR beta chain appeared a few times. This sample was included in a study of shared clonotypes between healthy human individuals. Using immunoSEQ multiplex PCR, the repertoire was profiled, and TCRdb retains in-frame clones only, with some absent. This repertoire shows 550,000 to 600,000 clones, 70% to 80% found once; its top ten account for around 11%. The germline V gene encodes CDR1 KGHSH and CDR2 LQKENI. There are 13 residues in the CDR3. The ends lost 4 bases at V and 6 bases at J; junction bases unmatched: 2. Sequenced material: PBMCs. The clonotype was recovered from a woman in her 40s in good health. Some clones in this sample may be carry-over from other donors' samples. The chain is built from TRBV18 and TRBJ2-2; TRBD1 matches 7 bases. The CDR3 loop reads CASSQQGSGELFF. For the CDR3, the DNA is TGTGCCAGCTCACAACAGGGGTCCGGGGAGCTGTTTTTT.